One and the same sample provided the 7 T cell receptor beta chains below, sequenced in a study of regulatory T cells in long-lasting Graves disease. In building TCR beta libraries, iRepertoire HTBI primers were used together with Arm-PCR of CDR3 regions. Using its own MiXCR run on the multiplex PCR reads, TCRdb lists one record per CDR3 protein. The top ten hold about two fifths of the sample, which has hundreds of thousands of distinct CDR3 sequences, around 32% seen once. Sample time point: persistent/refractory GD, antithyroid drugs over 5 years with positive TRAb. Construction of the TCR library relied on RNA isolated from PBMCs. The sample in question was peripheral blood mononuclear cells (PBMCs), obtained when the disease was refractory, from a patient treated with antithyroid drugs. These receptors were obtained from a female donor with Graves disease.

The genes are TRBV6-1 and TRBJ2-2, with D possibly being TRBD1 (5 bases). Trimming took 6 bases from V and 4 from J, leaving 12 bases between them. The CDR3 consists of 14 residues. Germline V gives CDR1 MNHNS, CDR2 SASEGT. In DNA form, the CDR3 reads TGTGCCAGCAGCCCAGGGCAGGCCACCGGGGAGCTGTTTTTT. It translates to CASSPGQATGELFF.

The chain uses TRBV29-1 and TRBJ1-2, with TRBD1 as a possible D gene (6 bases). Trimming took 4 bases from V and 4 from J, leaving 10 bases between them. The germline V gene encodes CDR1 SQVTM and CDR2 ANQGSEA. The CDR3 is 12 residues long. The DNA for the CDR3 is TGCAGCGTTGGGGGGCAGGGCTATGGCTACACCTTC. Its protein is CSVGGQGYGYTF.

The chain joins TRBV5-1 to TRBJ1-1, with D maybe TRBD1 (5 bases). Germline V lookup: CDR1 SGHRS, CDR2 YFSETQ. The V gene lost 0 bases and the J gene lost 4 bases, with 19 bases spanning the gap. The CDR3 runs to 17 residues. CDR3 DNA: TGCGCCAGCAGCTTGGCGGCCAGGGTGGCTCCGTTCACTGAAGCTTTCTTT. It yields the protein CASSLAARVAPFTEAFF.

This clonotype was detected many times. The CDR3 coding sequence is TGCAGTGCTAGAGATGCAGGCTCTGGAAACACCATATATTTT. Its translation is CSARDAGSGNTIYF. V is TRBV20-1 and J is TRBJ1-3; the D is unclear. The CDR3 loop spans 14 amino acids. Germline-derived CDR1 and CDR2 are DFQATT and SNEGSKA (reference sequence). Trimming removed 0 bases from V and 0 bases from J, with 6 bases in between.

This clonotype was counted between two and nine times. The chain combines TRBV18 with TRBJ1-1; 10 bases map to TRBD1. The CDR3 runs 15 residues. Losses at the gene ends were 4 bases for V and 4 bases for J; bases not matched to a gene: 6. Germline V gene sequence: CDR1 KGHSH, CDR2 LQKENI. This CDR3 reads CASSQAGDRGTEAFF. The CDR3 DNA is TGTGCCAGCTCACAAGCTGGGGACAGGGGCACTGAAGCTTTCTTT.

This clonotype was observed many times. V and J are TRBV20-1 and TRBJ1-2, with D tentatively TRBD1 (6 bases). Trimming removed 3 bases at V and 4 bases at J, with 9 bases between. The CDR3 is 12 residues long. The V gene's germline CDR1 is DFQATT and CDR2 SNEGSKA (reference sequence). The DNA of the CDR3 is TGCAGTGCTAGTGGGGGCACCTATGGCTACACCTTC. Its translation: CSASGGTYGYTF.

This clonotype appeared once. This chain uses TRBV5-1 with TRBJ2-2; 9 bases are a match to TRBD2. The germline V gene encodes CDR1 SGHRS and CDR2 YFSETQ. The V gene end was trimmed by 0 bases and the J gene end by 4 bases; junction bases not matched to a gene: 4. This CDR3 is built from 16 residues. The CDR3 loop reads CASSLAVAGATGELFF. CDR3 in DNA: TGCGCCAGCAGCTTGGCGGTAGCGGGAGCCACCGGGGAGCTGTTTTTT.